Given below is one TCR beta chain in context. This sample is drawn from a study of T cell responses to AZD1222 COVID-19 vaccine. The repertoire was sequenced with immunoSEQ multiplex PCR; TCRdb's copy has only in-frame clones and lacks some. The table records roughly 200,000 clones, around 94% of them present only once. The sequence derives from an adult who received the MenACWY meningococcal vaccine as a control. Sequencing used peripheral blood, obtained 28 days after the second dose of the MenACWY control vaccine.

CDR3 loop: CASSSGLRAGELFF. CDR3 DNA: TGTGCCAGCAGTTCTGGATTGAGGGCCGGGGAGCTGTTTTTT. The rearrangement uses TRBV28 and TRBJ2-2, with D tentatively TRBD2 (5 bases). Germline V gene sequence: CDR1 MDHEN, CDR2 SYDVKM. Trimming removed 4 bases at V and 6 bases at J, with 12 bases between. CDR3 length: 14 amino acids.